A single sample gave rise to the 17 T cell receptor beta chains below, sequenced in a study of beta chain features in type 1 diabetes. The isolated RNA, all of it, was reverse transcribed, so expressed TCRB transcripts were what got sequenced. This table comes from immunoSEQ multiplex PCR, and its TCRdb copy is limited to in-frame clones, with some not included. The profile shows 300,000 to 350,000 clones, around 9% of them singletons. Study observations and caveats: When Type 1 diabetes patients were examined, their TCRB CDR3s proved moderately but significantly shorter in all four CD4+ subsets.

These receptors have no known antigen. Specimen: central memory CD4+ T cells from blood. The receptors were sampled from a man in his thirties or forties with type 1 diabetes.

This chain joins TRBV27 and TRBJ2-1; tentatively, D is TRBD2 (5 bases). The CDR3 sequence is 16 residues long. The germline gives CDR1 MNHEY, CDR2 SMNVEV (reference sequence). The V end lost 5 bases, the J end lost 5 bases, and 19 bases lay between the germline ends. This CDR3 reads CASSPLSGTANNEQFF. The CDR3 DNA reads TGTGCCAGCAGTCCCTTGAGCGGAACAGCCAACAATGAGCAGTTCTTC.

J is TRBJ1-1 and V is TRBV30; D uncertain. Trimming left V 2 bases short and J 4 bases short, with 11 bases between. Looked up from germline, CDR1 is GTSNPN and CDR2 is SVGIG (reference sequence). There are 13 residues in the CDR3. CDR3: CAWSHGPSTEAFF. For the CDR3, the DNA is TGTGCCTGGAGTCACGGCCCCAGCACTGAAGCTTTCTTT. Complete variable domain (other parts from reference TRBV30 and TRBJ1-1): SQTIHQWPATLVQPVGSPLSLECTVEGTSNPNLYWYRQAAGRGLQLLFYSVGIGQISSEVPQNLSASRPQDRQFILSSKKLLLSDSGFYLCAWSHGPSTEAFFGQGTRLTVV.

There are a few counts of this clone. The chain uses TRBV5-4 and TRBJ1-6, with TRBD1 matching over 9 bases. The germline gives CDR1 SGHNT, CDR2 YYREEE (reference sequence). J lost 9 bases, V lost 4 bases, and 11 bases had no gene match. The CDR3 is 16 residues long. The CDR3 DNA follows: TGTGCCAGCAGCGTGACAGGGGGTTCTATCGGTTCACCCCTCCACTTT. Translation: CASSVTGGSIGSPLHF.

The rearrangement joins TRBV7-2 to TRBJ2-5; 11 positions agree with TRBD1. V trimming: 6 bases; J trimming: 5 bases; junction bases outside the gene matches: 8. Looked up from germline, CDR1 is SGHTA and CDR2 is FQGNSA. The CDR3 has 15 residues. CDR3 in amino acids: CASSRGQGAVETQYF. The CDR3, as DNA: TGTGCCAGCAGTCGCGGACAGGGGGCAGTGGAGACCCAGTACTTC.

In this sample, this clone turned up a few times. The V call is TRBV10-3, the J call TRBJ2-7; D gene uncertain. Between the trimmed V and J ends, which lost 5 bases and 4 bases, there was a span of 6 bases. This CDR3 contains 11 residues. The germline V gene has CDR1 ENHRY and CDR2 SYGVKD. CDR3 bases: TGTGCCATCAGTTCGAATTACGAGCAGTACTTC. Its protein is CAISSNYEQYF.

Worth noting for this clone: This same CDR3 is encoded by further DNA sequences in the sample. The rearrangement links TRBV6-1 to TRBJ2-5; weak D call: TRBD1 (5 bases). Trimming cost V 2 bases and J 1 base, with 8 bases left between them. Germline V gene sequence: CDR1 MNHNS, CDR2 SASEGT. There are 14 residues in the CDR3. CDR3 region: CASSESRAQETQYF. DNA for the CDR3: TGTGCCAGCAGTGAAAGCAGGGCCCAAGAGACCCAGTACTTC.

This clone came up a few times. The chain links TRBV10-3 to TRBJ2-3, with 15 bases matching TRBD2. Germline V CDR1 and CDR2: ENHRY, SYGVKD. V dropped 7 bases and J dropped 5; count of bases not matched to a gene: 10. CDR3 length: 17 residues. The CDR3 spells CAIKGTSGGTAEDTQYF. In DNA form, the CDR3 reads TGTGCCATCAAAGGGACTAGCGGGGGGACCGCCGAAGATACGCAGTATTTT.

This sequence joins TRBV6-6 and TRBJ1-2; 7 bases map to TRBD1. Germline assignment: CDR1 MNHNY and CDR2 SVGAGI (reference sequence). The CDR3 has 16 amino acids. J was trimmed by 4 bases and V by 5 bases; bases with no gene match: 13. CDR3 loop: CASSPTQGLPPYGYTF. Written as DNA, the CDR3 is TGTGCCAGCAGTCCAACACAGGGGCTCCCGCCCTATGGCTACACCTTC.

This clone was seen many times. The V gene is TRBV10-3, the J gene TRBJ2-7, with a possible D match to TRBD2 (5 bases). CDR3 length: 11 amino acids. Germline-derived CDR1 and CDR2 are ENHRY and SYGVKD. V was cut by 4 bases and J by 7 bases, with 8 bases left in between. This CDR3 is CAISGESEQYF. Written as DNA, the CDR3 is TGTGCCATCAGTGGGGAGAGTGAGCAGTACTTC.

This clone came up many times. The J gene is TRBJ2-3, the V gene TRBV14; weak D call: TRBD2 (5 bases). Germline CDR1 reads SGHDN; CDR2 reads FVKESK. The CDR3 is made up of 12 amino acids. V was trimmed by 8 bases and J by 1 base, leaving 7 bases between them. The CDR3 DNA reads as TGTGCCAGCGGACTGGGCACAGATACGCAGTATTTT. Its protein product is CASGLGTDTQYF.

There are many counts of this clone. The CDR3 sequence is CASSLRAGYSGANVLTF. CDR3 DNA: TGTGCCAGCAGCTTAAGGGCGGGGTACTCTGGGGCCAACGTCCTGACTTTC. The chain is built from TRBV7-9 and TRBJ2-6; maybe TRBD2 (6 bases). This CDR3 is 17 amino acids long. Trimming stripped 2 bases from V and 0 bases from J, with 11 bases between. Germline CDR1 reads SEHNR; CDR2 reads FQNEAQ (reference sequence). The full variable domain, completed using reference TRBV7-9 and TRBJ2-6, is DTGVSQNPRHKITKRGQNVTFRCDPISEHNRLYWYRQTLGQGPEFLTYFQNEAQLEKSRLLSDRFSAERPKGSFSTLEIQRTEQGDSAMYLCASSLRAGYSGANVLTFGAGSRLTVL.

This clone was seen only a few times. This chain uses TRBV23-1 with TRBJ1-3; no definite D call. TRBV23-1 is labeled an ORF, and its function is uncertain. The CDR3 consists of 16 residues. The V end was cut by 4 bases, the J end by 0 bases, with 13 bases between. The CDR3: CASSPARGGSGNTIYF. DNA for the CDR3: TGCGCCAGCAGTCCCGCTCGAGGCGGCTCTGGAAACACCATATATTTT.

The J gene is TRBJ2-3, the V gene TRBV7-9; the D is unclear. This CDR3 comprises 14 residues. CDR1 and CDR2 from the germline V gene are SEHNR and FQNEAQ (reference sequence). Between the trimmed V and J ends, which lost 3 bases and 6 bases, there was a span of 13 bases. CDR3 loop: CASSFFLGRDTQYF. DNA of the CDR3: TGTGCCAGCAGCTTTTTTTTAGGGCGGGATACGCAGTATTTT.

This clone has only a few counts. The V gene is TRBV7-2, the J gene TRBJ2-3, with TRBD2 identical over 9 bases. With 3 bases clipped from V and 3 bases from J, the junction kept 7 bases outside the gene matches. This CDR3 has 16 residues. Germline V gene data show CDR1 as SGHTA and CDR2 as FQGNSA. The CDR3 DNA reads TGTGCCAGCAGCTTGGCGCTAGCGGGGAGAACAGATACGCAGTATTTT. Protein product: CASSLALAGRTDTQYF.

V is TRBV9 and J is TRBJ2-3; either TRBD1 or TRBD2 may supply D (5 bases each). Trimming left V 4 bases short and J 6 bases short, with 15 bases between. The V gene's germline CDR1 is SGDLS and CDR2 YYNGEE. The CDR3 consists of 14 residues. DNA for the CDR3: TGTGCCAGCAGCCCCCACGGGGCTGCGGATACGCAGTATTTT. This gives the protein CASSPHGAADTQYF. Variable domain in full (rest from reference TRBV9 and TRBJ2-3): DSGVTQTPKHLITATGQRVTLRCSPRSGDLSVYWYQQSLDQGLQFLIQYYNGEERAKGNILERFSAQQFPDLHSELNLSSLELGDSALYFCASSPHGAADTQYFGPGTRLTVL.

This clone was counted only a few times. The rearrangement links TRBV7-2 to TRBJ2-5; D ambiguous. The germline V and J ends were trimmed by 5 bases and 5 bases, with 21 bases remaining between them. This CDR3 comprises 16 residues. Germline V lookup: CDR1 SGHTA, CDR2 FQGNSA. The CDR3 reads CASSLFGARWAETQYF. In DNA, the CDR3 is TGTGCCAGCAGCCTGTTCGGCGCTCGGTGGGCCGAGACCCAGTACTTC.

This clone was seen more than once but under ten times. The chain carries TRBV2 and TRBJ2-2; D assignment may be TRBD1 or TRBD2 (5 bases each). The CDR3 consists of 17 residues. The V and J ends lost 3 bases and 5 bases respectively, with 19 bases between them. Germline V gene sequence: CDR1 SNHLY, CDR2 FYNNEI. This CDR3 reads CASSEGVGAIGTGELFF. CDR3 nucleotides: TGTGCCAGCAGTGAGGGGGTCGGGGCCATCGGAACCGGGGAGCTGTTTTTT.